The clone carrying this T cell receptor beta chain occurred many times. This beta chain appears as a stray read in a library generated for alpha chains; its size is not informative. The V gene lost 0 bases and the J gene lost 1 base, with 10 bases spanning the gap. Germline V gene lookup returns CDR1 DFQATT and CDR2 SNEGSKA (reference sequence). The CDR3 runs 14 residues. Time point of the sample: blood taken at disease recurrence. TCRs were sequenced from unsorted whole RNA of tumor, nontumor lung or PBMC. The data were obtained in a study of spatial heterogeneity in lung cancer. Study context: Compared with alpha-chain sequences, beta-chain sequences were consistently detected in greater numbers.

TCRdb redid the calling of the 5' RACE reads with MiXCR, one entry per CDR3 protein. The table includes approximately 10,000 distinct CDR3 sequences, 3% to 4.5% detected once. The clonotype originates from a female donor with early-stage non-small cell lung cancer. V gene TRBV20-1 combines with J gene TRBJ2-7; a possible D gene is TRBD2 (5 bases). The sample was PBMCs, taken at recurrence. As DNA, the CDR3 is TGCAGTGCTAGAGATTTTCGGGGATCCTACGAGCAGTACTTC. This sequence encodes CSARDFRGSYEQYF.